The 6 T cell receptor beta chains listed next were all sequenced from one sample in a study of human T cells and chemical hapten exposure. MiXCR was run by TCRdb on the RACE reads, yielding one entry per CDR3 protein. The data hold fewer than 55,000 distinct CDR3 sequences, with 9.9% observed a single time. Time point of the sample: patch test 3, about 24 weeks after DPC sensitization. Treatment here: therapeutic diphenylcyclopropenone sensitization with weekly scalp DPC. The sample in question was whole blood, obtained in connection with sensitization to the hapten diphenylcyclopropenone (DPC). The source of these receptors is a middle-aged woman with alopecia areata. Some clones in this sample may be carry-over from other donors' samples.

Many counts were recorded for this clonotype. This chain joins TRBV29-1 and TRBJ1-2; 8 bases line up with TRBD1. Germline V gene lookup returns CDR1 SQVTM and CDR2 ANQGSEA. This CDR3 region has 13 residues. V gave up 6 bases and J gave up 1 base; unmatched junction bases: 4. CDR3 protein: CSVETGDNYGYTF. CDR3 DNA: TGCAGCGTGGAGACAGGGGATAACTATGGCTACACCTTC.

This clonotype was detected only a few times. The chain recombines TRBV2 with TRBJ1-4, with TRBD1 as a possible D gene (5 bases). Looked up from germline, CDR1 is SNHLY and CDR2 is FYNNEI. Trimming took off 2 bases at V and 11 bases at J, with 18 bases between the two ends. This CDR3 spans 15 amino acids. For the CDR3, the DNA is TGTGCCAGCAGTGAACAGGGATTTACGGAGCGGAAACTGTTTTTT. Protein sequence: CASSEQGFTERKLFF.

This clonotype was observed many times. This chain connects TRBV7-2 to TRBJ2-7; possible D gene TRBD2, 5 bases. In germline, CDR1 is SGHTA, CDR2 FQGNSA. This CDR3 region has 13 residues. Trimming stripped 3 bases from V and 4 bases from J, with 10 bases between. CDR3 loop: CASSLPPGYEQYF. As DNA, the CDR3 is TGTGCCAGCAGCTTGCCCCCGGGGTACGAGCAGTACTTC.

This clonotype was recorded many times. The chain uses TRBV20-1 and TRBJ2-1; TRBD2 matches 8 bases. V lost 0 bases, J lost 13 bases, and 14 bases stayed unmatched. The CDR3 has 15 residues. Germline V lookup: CDR1 DFQATT, CDR2 SNEGSKA (reference sequence). CDR3 amino acids: CSARDPQRGQDFQFF. CDR3 bases: TGCAGTGCTAGAGACCCTCAGCGGGGGCAGGATTTTCAGTTCTTC.

The chain couples TRBV9 to TRBJ1-2; D gene unclear. Trimming took off 3 bases at V and 3 bases at J, with 12 bases between the two ends. CDR3 length equals 14 residues. Germline-derived CDR1 and CDR2 are SGDLS and YYNGEE. CDR3 nucleotide sequence: TGTGCCAGCAGCGGAGACGGCCTCCACTATGGCTACACCTTC. Residues: CASSGDGLHYGYTF.

Only a few counts were recorded for this clonotype. V usage is TRBV30 and J usage is TRBJ2-3; D call uncertain. This CDR3 contains 14 residues. The germline gives CDR1 GTSNPN, CDR2 SVGIG (reference sequence). The V end was cut by 3 bases, the J end by 1 base, with 11 bases between. The CDR3 sequence: CAWSRRLGTDTQYF. Written as DNA, the CDR3 is TGTGCCTGGAGCCGAAGGTTAGGCACAGATACGCAGTATTTT.